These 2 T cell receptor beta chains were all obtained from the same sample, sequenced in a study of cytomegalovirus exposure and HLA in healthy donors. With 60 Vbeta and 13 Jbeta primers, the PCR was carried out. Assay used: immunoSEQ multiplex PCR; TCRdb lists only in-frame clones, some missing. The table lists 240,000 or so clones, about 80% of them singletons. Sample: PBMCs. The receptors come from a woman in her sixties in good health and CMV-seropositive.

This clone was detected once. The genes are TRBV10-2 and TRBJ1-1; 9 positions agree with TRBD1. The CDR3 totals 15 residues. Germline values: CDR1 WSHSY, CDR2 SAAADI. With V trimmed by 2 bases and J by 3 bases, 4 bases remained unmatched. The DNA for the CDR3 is TGCGCCAGCAGTGAGGGGACAGGGAGCTACACTGAAGCTTTCTTT. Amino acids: CASSEGTGSYTEAFF.

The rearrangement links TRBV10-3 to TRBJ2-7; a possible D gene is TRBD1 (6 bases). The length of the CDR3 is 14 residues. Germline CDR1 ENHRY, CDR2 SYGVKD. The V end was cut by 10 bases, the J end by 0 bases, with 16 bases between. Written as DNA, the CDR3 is TGTGCCACCCACCAACAGGGATCCTCCTACGAGCAGTACTTC. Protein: CATHQQGSSYEQYF.